This T cell receptor (beta chain) comes out of a study of blood T cell repertoires in COVID-19. About the research overall: There were acute and convalescent COVID-19 samples, and they came from the United States, Italy and Spain. The analysed material was cDNA or gDNA that came from T cells, B-cell-depleted T cells, or PBMCs.

Per the original methods: Reference gene primer amplification in the assay estimated nucleated cell counts. Clones were read by immunoSEQ multiplex PCR, and TCRdb kept only the in-frame ones, dropping some. The DNA gave D and trimming, while V, J and clone size come from that table. Of under 200,000 clones detected, about 86% appear once; the ten largest clones hold 0.6% to 0.9%. This CDR3 is 16 amino acids long. CDR1 SGHAT and CDR2 FQNNGV come from the germline V gene. The V and J ends lost 3 bases and 1 base, in that order; junction bases with no gene match: 9. The specimen sequenced was peripheral blood. This sequence originates from a woman aged 70-85 years with acute or convalescent COVID-19. This rearrangement joins TRBV11-2 to TRBJ2-7, with 7 bases lining up with TRBD1. CDR3 bases: TGTGCCAGCAGCTTGCGCCCGGACAGGCAATCCTACGAGCAGTACTTC. It yields the protein CASSLRPDRQSYEQYF.